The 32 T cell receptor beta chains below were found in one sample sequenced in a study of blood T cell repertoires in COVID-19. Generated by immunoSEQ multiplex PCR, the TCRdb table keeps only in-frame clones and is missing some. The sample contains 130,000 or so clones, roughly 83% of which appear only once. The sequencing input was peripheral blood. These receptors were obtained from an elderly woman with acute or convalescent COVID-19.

The CDR3 spells CASSYSSGANTEAFF. For the CDR3, the DNA is TGTGCCAGCAGTTACTCGAGCGGGGCGAACACTGAAGCTTTCTTT. This chain uses TRBV6-5 with TRBJ1-1, with D possibly being TRBD1 (5 bases). This CDR3 comprises 15 residues. V dropped 0 bases and J dropped 1 base, with 9 bases sitting between them. Germline values: CDR1 MNHEY, CDR2 SVGAGI.

The CDR3 protein is CASSPGLAGYNEQFF. The CDR3 DNA is TGTGCCAGCAGCCCGGGACTAGCGGGCTACAATGAGCAGTTCTTC. This chain connects TRBV14 to TRBJ2-1; the match to TRBD2 covers 12 bases. This CDR3 comprises 15 residues. From germline, CDR1 is SGHDN and CDR2 FVKESK. With V trimmed by 4 bases and J by 3 bases, 1 base remained unmatched.

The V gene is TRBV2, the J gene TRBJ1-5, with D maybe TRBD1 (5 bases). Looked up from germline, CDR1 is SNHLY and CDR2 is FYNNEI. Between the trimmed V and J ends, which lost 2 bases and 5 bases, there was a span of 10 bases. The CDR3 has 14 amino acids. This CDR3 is CASSELSRDQPQHF. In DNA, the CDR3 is TGTGCCAGCAGTGAACTCAGCAGGGATCAGCCCCAGCATTTT.

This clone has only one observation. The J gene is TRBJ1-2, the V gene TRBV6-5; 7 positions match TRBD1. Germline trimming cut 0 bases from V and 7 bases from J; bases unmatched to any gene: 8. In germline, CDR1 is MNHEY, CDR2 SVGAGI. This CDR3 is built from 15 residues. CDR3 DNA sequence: TGTGCCAGCAGTTACTCCCGACAGGGAGCGGGTGGCTACACCTTC. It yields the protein CASSYSRQGAGGYTF.

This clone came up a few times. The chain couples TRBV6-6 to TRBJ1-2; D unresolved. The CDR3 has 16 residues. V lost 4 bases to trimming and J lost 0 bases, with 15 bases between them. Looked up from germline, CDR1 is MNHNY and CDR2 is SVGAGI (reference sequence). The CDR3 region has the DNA TGTGCCAGCAGTTTGGCGAGAGGGAGAACTAACTATGGCTACACCTTC. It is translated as CASSLARGRTNYGYTF.

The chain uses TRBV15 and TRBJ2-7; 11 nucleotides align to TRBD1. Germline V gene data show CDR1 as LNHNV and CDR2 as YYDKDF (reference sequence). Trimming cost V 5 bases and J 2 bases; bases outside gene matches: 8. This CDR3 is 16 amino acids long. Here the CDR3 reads CATSGGTGGRAYEQYF. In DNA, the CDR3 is TGTGCCACCAGCGGAGGGACAGGGGGGCGAGCCTACGAGCAGTACTTC.

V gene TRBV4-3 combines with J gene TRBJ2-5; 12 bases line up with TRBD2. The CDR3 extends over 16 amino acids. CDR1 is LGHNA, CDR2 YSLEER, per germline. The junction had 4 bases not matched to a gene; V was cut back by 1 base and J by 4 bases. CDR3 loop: CASSQGLLAGGETQYF. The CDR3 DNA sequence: TGCGCCAGCAGCCAAGGCCTACTAGCGGGGGGAGAGACCCAGTACTTC.

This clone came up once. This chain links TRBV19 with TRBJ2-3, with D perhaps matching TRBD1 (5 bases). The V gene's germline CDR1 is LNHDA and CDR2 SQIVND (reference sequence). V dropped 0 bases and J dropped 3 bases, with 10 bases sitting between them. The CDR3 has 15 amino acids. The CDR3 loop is CASSIEVRVTDTQYF. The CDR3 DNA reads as TGTGCCAGTAGTATAGAGGTCAGGGTTACAGATACGCAGTATTTT.

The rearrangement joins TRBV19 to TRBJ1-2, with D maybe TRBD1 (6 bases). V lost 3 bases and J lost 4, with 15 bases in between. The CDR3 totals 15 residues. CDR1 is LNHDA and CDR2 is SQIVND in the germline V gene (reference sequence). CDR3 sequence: CASSIGSGVGYGYTF. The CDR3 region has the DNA TGTGCCAGTAGTATTGGCTCAGGGGTGGGCTATGGCTACACCTTC.

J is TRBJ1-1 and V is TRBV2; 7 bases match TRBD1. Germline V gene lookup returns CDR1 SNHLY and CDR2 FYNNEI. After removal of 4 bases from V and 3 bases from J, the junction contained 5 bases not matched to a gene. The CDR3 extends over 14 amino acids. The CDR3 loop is CASSVRQGYTEAFF. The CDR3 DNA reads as TGTGCCAGCAGTGTTCGACAGGGCTACACTGAAGCTTTCTTT.

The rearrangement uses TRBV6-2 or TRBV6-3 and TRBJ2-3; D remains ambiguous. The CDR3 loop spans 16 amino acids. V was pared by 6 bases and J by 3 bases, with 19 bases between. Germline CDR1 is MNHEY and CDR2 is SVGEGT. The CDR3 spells CASSPSPASKTDTQYF. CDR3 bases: TGTGCCAGCAGCCCTTCTCCAGCGAGTAAGACAGATACGCAGTATTTT.

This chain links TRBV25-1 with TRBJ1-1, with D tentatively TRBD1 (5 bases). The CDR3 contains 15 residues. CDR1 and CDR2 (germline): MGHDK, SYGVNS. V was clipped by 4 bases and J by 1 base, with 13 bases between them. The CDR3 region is CASSARQGGNTEAFF. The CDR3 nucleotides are TGTGCCAGCAGTGCGAGGCAGGGTGGGAACACTGAAGCTTTCTTT.

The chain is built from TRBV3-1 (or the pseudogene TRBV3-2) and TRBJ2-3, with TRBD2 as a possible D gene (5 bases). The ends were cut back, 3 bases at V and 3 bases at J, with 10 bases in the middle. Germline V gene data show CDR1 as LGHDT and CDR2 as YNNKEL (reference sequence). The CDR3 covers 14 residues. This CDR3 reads CASSQWTGTDTQYF. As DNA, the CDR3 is TGTGCCAGCAGCCAGTGGACGGGGACAGATACGCAGTATTTT.

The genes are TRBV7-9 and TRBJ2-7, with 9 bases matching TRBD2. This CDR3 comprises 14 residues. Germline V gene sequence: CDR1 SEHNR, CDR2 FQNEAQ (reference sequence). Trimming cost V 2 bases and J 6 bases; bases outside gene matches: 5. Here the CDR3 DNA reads TGTGCCAGCAGCTTATCTAGCGGGACTCTCGAGCAGTACTTC. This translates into CASSLSSGTLEQYF.

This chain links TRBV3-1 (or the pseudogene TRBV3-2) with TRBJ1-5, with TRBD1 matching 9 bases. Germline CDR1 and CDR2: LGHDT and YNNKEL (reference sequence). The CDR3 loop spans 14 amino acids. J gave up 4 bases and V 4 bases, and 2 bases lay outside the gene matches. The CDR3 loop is CASSRGTGNQPQHF. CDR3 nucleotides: TGTGCCAGCAGCCGGGGGACAGGGAATCAGCCCCAGCATTTT.

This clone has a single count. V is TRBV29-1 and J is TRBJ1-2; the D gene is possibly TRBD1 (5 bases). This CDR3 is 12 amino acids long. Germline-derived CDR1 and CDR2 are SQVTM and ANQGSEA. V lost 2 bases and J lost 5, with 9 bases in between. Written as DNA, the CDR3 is TGCAGCGTTGAATATGGGGGGTATGGCTACACCTTC. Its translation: CSVEYGGYGYTF.

CDR3: CASSARGGTNEKLFF. The CDR3 nucleotides read TGTGCCAGCAGTGCCCGGGGGGGCACTAATGAAAAACTGTTTTTT. V usage is TRBV2 and J usage is TRBJ1-4, with D possibly matching TRBD1 (6 bases). Germline assignment: CDR1 SNHLY and CDR2 FYNNEI. The CDR3 has 15 amino acids. Between the trimmed V and J ends, which lost 4 bases and 2 bases, there was a span of 11 bases. Full variable domain (outside the CDR3, taken from reference TRBV2 and TRBJ1-4): EPEVTQTPSHQVTQMGQEVILRCVPISNHLYFYWYRQILGQKVEFLVSFYNNEISEKSEIFDDQFSVERPDGSNFTLKIRSTKLEDSAMYFCASSARGGTNEKLFFGSGTQLSVL.

The CDR3 nucleotides read TGTGCCAGCAGCTTTAGCGGGAACCAAGAGACCCAGTACTTC. Translated: CASSFSGNQETQYF. This rearrangement joins TRBV7-2 to TRBJ2-5; 8 bases align to TRBD2. CDR3 length equals 14 residues. V lost 3 bases to trimming and J lost 0 bases; unmatched junction nucleotides: 0. Germline V gives CDR1 SGHTA, CDR2 FQGNSA.

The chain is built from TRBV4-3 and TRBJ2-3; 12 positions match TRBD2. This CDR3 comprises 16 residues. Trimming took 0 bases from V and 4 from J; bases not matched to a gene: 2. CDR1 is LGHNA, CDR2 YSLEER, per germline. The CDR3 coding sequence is TGCGCCAGCAGCCAAGAAGCTAGCGGGGGGGCAGATACGCAGTATTTT. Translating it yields CASSQEASGGADTQYF.

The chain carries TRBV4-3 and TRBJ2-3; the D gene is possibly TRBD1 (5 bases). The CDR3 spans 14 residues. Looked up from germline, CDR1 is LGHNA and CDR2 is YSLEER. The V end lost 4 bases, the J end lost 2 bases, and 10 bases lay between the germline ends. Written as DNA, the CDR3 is TGCGCCAGCAGCCCGACACAGGACACAGATACGCAGTATTTT. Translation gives CASSPTQDTDTQYF.

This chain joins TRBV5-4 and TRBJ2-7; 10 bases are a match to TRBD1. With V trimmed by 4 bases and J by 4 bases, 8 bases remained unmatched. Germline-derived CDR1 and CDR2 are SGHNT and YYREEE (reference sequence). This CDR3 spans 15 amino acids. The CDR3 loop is CASSPGTGVMYEQYF. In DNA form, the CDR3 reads TGTGCCAGCAGCCCGGGGACAGGGGTGATGTACGAGCAGTACTTC.

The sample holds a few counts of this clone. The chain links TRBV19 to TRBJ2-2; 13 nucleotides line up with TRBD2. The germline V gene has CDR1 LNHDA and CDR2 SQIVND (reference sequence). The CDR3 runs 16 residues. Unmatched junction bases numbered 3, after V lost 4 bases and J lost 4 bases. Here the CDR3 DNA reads TGTGCCAGTAGTACTCGGACTAGCGGGAGCACCGGGGAGCTGTTTTTT. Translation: CASSTRTSGSTGELFF.

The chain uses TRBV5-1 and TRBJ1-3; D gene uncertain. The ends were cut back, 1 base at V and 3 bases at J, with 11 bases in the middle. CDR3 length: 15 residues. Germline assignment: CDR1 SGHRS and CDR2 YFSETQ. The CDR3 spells CASSLYGEGGNTIYF. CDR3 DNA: TGCGCCAGCAGCTTGTACGGGGAAGGTGGAAACACCATATATTTT.

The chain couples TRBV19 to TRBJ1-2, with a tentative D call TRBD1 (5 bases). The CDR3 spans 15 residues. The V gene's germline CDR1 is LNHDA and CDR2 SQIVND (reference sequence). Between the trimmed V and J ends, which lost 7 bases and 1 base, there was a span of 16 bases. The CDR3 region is CASTPIPQGNYGYTF. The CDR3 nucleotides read TGTGCCAGTACCCCCATCCCGCAGGGTAACTATGGCTACACCTTC.

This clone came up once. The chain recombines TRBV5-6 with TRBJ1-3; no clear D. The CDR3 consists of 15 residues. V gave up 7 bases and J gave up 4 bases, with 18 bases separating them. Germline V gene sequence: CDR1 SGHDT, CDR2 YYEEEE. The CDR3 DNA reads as TGTGCCAGCGCATCTGGCGCGGGTCTGGGAAACACCATATATTTT. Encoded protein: CASASGAGLGNTIYF.

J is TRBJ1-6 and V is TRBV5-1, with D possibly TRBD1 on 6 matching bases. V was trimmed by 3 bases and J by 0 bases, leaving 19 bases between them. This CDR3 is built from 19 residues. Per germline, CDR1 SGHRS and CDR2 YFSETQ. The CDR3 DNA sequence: TGCGCCAGCAGCTCCGGCGGACAGATGATTAGCTCCTATAATTCACCCCTCCACTTT. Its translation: CASSSGGQMISSYNSPLHF.

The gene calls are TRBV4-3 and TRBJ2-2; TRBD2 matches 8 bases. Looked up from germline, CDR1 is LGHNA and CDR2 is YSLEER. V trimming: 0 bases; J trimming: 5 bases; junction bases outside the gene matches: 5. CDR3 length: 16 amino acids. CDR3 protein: CASSQDPGGETGELFF. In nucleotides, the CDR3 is TGCGCCAGCAGCCAAGATCCGGGGGGGGAAACCGGGGAGCTGTTTTTT.

This chain's CDR3 is CSGGQVLNTEAFF. CDR3 nucleotide sequence: TGCAGCGGGGGACAGGTCTTGAACACTGAAGCTTTCTTT. This rearrangement joins TRBV29-1 to TRBJ1-1, with 8 bases fitting TRBD1. Germline CDR1 SQVTM, CDR2 ANQGSEA. The length of the CDR3 is 13 residues. V was clipped by 7 bases and J by 0 bases; unmatched bases: 4. Filled out from reference TRBV29-1 and TRBJ1-1, the complete variable domain reads SAVISQKPSRDICQRGTSLTIQCQVDSQVTMMFWYRQQPGQSLTLIATANQGSEATYESGFVIDKFPISRPNLTFSTLTVSNMSPEDSSIYLCSGGQVLNTEAFFGQGTRLTVV.

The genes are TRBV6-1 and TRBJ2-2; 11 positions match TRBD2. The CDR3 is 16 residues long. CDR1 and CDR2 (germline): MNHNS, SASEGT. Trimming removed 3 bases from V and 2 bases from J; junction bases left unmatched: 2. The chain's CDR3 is CASSDRLAGNTGELFF. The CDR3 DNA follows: TGTGCCAGCAGTGACCGACTAGCGGGAAACACCGGGGAGCTGTTTTTT.

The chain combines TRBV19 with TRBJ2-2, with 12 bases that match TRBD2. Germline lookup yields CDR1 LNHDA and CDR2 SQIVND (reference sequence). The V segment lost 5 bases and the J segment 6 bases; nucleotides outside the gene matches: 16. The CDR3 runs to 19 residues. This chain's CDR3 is CASSPPTRLAGGAAGELFF. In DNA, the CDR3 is TGTGCCAGTAGTCCACCTACTAGGCTAGCGGGGGGGGCGGCCGGGGAGCTGTTTTTT.

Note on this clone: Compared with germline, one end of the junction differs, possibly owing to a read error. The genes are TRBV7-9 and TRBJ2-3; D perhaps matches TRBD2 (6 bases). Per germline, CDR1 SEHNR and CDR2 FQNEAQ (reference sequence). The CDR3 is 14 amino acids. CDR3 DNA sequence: TGTGCCAGCAGTTTAGGGGAGGGCACAGATACGCAGTATTTT. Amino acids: CASSLGEGTDTQYF.

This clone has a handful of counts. For the CDR3, the DNA is TGTGCCAGCAGTGTTAGCGGGAGGGCCGTCGGGGCCAACGTCCTGACTTTC. It specifies CASSVSGRAVGANVLTF. The J gene is TRBJ2-6, the V gene TRBV6-1; 11 bases line up with TRBD2. Trimming removed 4 bases from V and 4 bases from J; junction bases left unmatched: 6. The CDR3 totals 17 residues. Germline V lookup: CDR1 MNHNS, CDR2 SASEGT.